This entry describes one T cell receptor beta chain. This entry is derived from a study of cytomegalovirus exposure and HLA in healthy donors. V dropped 0 bases and J dropped 0; count of bases not matched to a gene: 3. CDR1 is SGHNT, CDR2 YYREEE, per germline (reference sequence). This CDR3 has 16 residues. Both 60 Vbeta primers and 13 Jbeta primers went into the PCR. Only in-frame clones appear in the TCRdb table, and some are missing; sequencing was by immunoSEQ multiplex PCR. The table has about 130,000 clones, roughly 76% seen once. The chain combines TRBV5-4 with TRBJ2-1, with TRBD2 matching over 7 bases. Source material: PBMCs. The receptor was isolated from a woman between 45 and 65 years old in good health and CMV-seronegative. CDR3 residues: CASSLGREGSYNEQFF. In nucleotides, the CDR3 is TGTGCCAGCAGCTTGGGGAGGGAGGGCTCCTACAATGAGCAGTTCTTC.